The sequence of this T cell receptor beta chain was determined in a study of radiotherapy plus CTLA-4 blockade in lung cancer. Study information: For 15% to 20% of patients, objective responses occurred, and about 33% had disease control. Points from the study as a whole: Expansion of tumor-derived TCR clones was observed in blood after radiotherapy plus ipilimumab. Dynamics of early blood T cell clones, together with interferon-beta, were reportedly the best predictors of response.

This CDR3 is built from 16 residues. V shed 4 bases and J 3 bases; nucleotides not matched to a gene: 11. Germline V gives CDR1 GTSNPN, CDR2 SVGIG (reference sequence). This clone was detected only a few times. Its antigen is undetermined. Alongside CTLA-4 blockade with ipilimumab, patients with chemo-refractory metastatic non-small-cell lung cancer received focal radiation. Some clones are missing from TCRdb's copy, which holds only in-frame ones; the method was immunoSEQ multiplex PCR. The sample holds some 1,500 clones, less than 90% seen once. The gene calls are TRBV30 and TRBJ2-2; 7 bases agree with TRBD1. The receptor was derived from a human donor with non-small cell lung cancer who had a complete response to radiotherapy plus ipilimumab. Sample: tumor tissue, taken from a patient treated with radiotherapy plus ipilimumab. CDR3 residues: CAWKQGLFRDTGELFF. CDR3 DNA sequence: TGTGCCTGGAAACAGGGGTTATTTCGAGACACCGGGGAGCTGTTTTTT.